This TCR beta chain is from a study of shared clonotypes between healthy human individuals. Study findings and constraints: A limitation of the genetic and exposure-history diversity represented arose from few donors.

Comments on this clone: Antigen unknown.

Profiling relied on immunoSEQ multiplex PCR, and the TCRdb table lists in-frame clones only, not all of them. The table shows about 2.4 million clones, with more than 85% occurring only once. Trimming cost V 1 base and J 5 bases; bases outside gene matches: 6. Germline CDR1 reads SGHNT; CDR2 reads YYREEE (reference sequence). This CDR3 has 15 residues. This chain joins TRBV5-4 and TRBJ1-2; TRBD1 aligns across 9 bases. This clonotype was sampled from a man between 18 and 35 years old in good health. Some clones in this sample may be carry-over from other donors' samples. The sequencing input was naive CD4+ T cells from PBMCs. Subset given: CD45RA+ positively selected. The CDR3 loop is CASSLSGTGLYGYTF. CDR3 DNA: TGTGCCAGCAGCTTGTCTGGGACAGGGCTGTATGGCTACACCTTC.